These 9 T cell receptor beta chains originate from one sample sequenced in a study of cytomegalovirus exposure and HLA in healthy donors. A multiplex PCR was run with 60 Vbeta primers and 13 Jbeta primers. Measured with immunoSEQ multiplex PCR; TCRdb has only the in-frame clones, and not every one. The data hold around 300,000 clones, with around 65% observed a single time. The sample taken for sequencing was PBMCs. These TCRs come from a female donor in good health and CMV-seronegative.

This chain uses TRBV27 with TRBJ2-1; 10 bases are shared with TRBD2. Trimming took 4 bases from V and 6 from J; bases not matched to a gene: 6. CDR1 MNHEY and CDR2 SMNVEV come from the germline V gene (reference sequence). This CDR3 contains 15 residues. This CDR3 reads CASSSELAGTNEQFF. DNA for the CDR3: TGTGCCAGCAGTTCAGAACTAGCGGGAACCAATGAGCAGTTCTTC.

For the CDR3, the DNA is TGTGCCTGGAGGTTCCGGGATGGCTACACCTTC. This sequence encodes CAWRFRDGYTF. V gene TRBV30 combines with J gene TRBJ1-2; D gene uncertain. The CDR3 length is 11 residues. In germline, CDR1 is GTSNPN, CDR2 SVGIG (reference sequence). Deletions cut 3 bases from V and 6 bases from J, with 8 bases between.

This chain links TRBV30 with TRBJ1-5; D may be TRBD1 (6 bases). The germline V gene has CDR1 GTSNPN and CDR2 SVGIG (reference sequence). The CDR3 runs to 16 residues. Trimming shortened V by 2 bases and J by 4 bases, and 18 bases separated the two germline ends. CDR3 sequence (DNA): TGTGCCTGGAGTTCGAGGTTACAGGGCGTGAATCAGCCCCAGCATTTT. Its translation is CAWSSRLQGVNQPQHF.

In its sample, this clone was seen a few times. V gene TRBV7-9 combines with J gene TRBJ1-1, with D tentatively TRBD1 (5 bases). V shed 5 bases and J shed 14 bases, with 12 bases lying between them. The germline gives CDR1 SEHNR, CDR2 FQNEAQ (reference sequence). The CDR3 length is 10 residues. The CDR3 region has the DNA TGTGCCAGCAGCGCCGGGGGAGAATTCTTT. This encodes CASSAGGEFF. Based on the CDR3 plus reference TRBV7-9 and TRBJ1-1, the full variable domain is DTGVSQNPRHKITKRGQNVTFRCDPISEHNRLYWYRQTLGQGPEFLTYFQNEAQLEKSRLLSDRFSAERPKGSFSTLEIQRTEQGDSAMYLCASSAGGEFFGQGTRLTVV.

The count of this clone is one. The rearrangement uses TRBV7-9 and TRBJ2-2; possible D gene TRBD2, 5 bases. Germline loops: CDR1 SEHNR, CDR2 FQNEAQ (reference sequence). The CDR3 length is 16 residues. The V end lost 5 bases, the J end lost 0 bases, and 13 bases lay between the germline ends. CDR3 bases: TGTGCCAGCAGCCAGAATGAGGGAACGAACACCGGGGAGCTGTTTTTT. It translates to CASSQNEGTNTGELFF.

The chain has TRBV2 and TRBJ1-5; 7 bases map to TRBD1. CDR3 length: 16 residues. Germline V gives CDR1 SNHLY, CDR2 FYNNEI. V lost 7 bases and J lost 4; bases outside the gene matches: 13. In DNA form, the CDR3 reads TGTGCCAGCAAGGGGACCTCGACAGGGCAAAATCAGCCCCAGCATTTT. This sequence encodes CASKGTSTGQNQPQHF.

This chain links TRBV11-2 with TRBJ2-5; 8 bases map to TRBD2. The junction had 2 bases not matched to a gene; V was cut back by 3 bases and J by 2 bases. Germline V CDR1 and CDR2: SGHAT, FQNNGV. The CDR3 loop spans 14 amino acids. In nucleotides, the CDR3 is TGTGCCAGCAGCTTTAGACTAGCGCAAGAGACCCAGTACTTC. Translation: CASSFRLAQETQYF.

The chain has TRBV5-1 and TRBJ2-3; 15 bases match TRBD2. There are 20 residues in the CDR3. In germline, CDR1 is SGHRS, CDR2 YFSETQ. V trimming: 0 bases; J trimming: 2 bases; junction bases outside the gene matches: 10. The CDR3 DNA is TGCGCCAGCAGCTTGGGGACTAGCGGGAGGGACCGAAGGACCACAGATACGCAGTATTTT. The encoded protein is CASSLGTSGRDRRTTDTQYF.

The J gene is TRBJ2-7, the V gene TRBV19; D uncertain. The V end lost 0 bases, the J end lost 3 bases, and 6 bases lay between the germline ends. The germline gives CDR1 LNHDA, CDR2 SQIVND (reference sequence). This CDR3 contains 13 residues. Here the CDR3 reads CASSIERSYEQYF. DNA of the CDR3: TGTGCCAGTAGTATAGAAAGGAGCTACGAGCAGTACTTC.